The T cell receptor (beta chain) described here comes from a study of PD-1 blockade in classical Hodgkin lymphoma. Study-wide results and caveats: Exclusion was the outcome for patients who began nivolumab under 1 year after ASCT.

Germline V gene sequence: CDR1 SGHNT, CDR2 YYREEE (reference sequence). The J segment lost 5 bases and the V segment lost 0 bases, leaving 4 bases of the junction unmatched. The CDR3 has 14 amino acids. Indicated time point: cycle 4 day 1 (C4D1), after 5 to 7 weeks of nivolumab. Following autologous stem cell transplantation, relapse occurred in every patient, and exposure to brentuximab vedotin varied. TCRdb's copy holds only in-frame clones and misses some; the assay was immunoSEQ multiplex PCR. This table has roughly 9,100 clones, about 84% appearing once. A word on this clone: Its target is unknown.

The sequencing used peripheral blood mononuclear cells (PBMCs), collected before the fourth cycle of nivolumab. The rearrangement joins TRBV5-4 to TRBJ1-1, with 7 bases aligning to TRBD1. The receptor comes from a human donor with classical Hodgkin lymphoma. CDR3 amino acids: CASSLGQGPTEAFF. DNA of the CDR3: TGTGCCAGCAGCTTGGGACAGGGACCAACTGAAGCTTTCTTT.